A single TCR beta chain is shown here with its context. This sample includes further DNA sequences coding for the same CDR3. Original processing methods: Nucleated cell number was recorded as an estimate derived from reference gene primer amplification. Produced via immunoSEQ multiplex PCR; TCRdb's table is partial and in-frame only. D and trimming come from the DNA, and the V and J calls and clone size come from that table. The table lists more than 150,000 clones, 84% of them singletons. The data are from a study of blood T cell repertoires in COVID-19. Overall study context: PBMCs, B-cell-depleted T cells, or T cells provided the cDNA or gDNA that made up the material.

Sequenced material: peripheral blood. The clonotype originates from a man aged 18 to 29 with active or convalescent COVID-19.

As DNA, the CDR3 is TGTGCCAGCAGCCGCGACAGGGGGACTGAAGCTTTCTTT. It yields the protein CASSRDRGTEAFF. The chain joins TRBV11-3 to TRBJ1-1; 9 bases line up with TRBD1. CDR1 is SGHNT and CDR2 is YENEEA in the germline V gene. Trimming removed 5 bases from V and 5 bases from J; junction bases left unmatched: 3. The CDR3 loop spans 13 amino acids.